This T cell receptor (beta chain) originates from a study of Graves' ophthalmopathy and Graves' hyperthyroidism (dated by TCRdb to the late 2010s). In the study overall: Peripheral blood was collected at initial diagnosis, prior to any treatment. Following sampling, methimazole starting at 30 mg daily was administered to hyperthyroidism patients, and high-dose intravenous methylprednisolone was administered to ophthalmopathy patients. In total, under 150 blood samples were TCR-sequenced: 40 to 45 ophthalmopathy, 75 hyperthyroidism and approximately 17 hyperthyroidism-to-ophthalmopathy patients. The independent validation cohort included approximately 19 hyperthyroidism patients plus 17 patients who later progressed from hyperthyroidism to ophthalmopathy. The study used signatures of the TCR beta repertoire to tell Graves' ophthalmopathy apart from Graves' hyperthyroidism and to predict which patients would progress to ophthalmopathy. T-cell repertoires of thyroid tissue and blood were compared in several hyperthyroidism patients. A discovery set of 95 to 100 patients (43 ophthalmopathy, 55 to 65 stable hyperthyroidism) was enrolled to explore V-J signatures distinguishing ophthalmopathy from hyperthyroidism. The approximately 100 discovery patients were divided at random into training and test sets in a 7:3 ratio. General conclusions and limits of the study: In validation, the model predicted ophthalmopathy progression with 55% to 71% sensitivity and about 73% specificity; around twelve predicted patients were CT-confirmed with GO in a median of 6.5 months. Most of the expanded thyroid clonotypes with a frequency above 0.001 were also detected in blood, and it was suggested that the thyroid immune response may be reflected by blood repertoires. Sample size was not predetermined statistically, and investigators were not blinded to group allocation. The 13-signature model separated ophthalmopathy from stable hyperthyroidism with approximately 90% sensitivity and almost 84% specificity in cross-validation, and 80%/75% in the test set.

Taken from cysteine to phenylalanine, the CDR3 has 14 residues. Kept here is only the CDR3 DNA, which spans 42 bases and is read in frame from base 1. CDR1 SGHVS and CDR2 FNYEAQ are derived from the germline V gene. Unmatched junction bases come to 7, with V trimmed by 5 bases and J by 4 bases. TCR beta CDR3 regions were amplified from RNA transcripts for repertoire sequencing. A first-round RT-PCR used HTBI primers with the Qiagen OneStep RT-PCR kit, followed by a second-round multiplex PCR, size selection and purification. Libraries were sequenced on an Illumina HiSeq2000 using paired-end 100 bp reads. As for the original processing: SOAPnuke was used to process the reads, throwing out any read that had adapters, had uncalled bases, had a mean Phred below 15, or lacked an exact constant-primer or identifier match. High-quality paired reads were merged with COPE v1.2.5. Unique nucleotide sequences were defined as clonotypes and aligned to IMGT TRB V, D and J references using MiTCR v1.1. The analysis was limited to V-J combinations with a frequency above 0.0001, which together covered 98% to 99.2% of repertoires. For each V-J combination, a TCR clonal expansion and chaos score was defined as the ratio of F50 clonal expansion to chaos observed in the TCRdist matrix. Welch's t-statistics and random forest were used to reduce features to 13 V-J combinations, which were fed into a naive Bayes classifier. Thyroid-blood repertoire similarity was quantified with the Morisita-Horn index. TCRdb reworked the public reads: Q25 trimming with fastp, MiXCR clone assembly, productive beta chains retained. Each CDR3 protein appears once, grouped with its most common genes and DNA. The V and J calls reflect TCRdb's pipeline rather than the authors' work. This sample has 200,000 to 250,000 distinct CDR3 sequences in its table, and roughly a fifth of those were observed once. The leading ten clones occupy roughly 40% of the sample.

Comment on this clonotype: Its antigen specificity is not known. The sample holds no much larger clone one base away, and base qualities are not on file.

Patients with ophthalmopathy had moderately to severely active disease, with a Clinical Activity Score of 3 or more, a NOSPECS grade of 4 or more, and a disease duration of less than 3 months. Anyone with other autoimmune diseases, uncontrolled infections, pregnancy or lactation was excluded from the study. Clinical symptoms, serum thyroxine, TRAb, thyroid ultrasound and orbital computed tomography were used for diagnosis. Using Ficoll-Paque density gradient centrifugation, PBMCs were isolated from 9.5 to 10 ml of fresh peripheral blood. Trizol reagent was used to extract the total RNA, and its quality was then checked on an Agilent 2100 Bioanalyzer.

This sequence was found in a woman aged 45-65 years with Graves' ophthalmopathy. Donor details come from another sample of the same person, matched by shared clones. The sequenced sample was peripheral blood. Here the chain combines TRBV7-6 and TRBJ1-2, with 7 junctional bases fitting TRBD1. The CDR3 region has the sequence CASSPRGGSYGYTF. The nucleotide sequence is TGTGCCAGCAGCCCCCGAGGGGGCAGCTATGGCTACACCTTC.